This entry describes one TCR beta chain. The antigen it binds to is not known. The input lacks base qualities; no much larger clone sits a single base away. These data belong to a study of blood T cell repertoires in COVID-19 (dated by TCRdb to the early 2020s). About the study as a whole: Samples covering the acute and convalescent phases of COVID-19 were provided by collaborators in the United States, Italy and Spain. The material from the prospective study consisted of cDNA or gDNA derived from T cells, B-cell-depleted T cells, or PBMCs. Deeply sampled blood TCRbeta repertoires from subjects exposed to, actively infected with, or recovered from COVID-19 were included in the dataset. The repertoires were made available in a free public database intended to serve as a resource for research on the immune response to SARS-CoV-2. The samples were drawn from two sources: the first 160 participants of the ongoing ImmuneRACE study, and 1,254 subjects contributed by 6 global collaborators. The sample metadata nearly always contained a de-identified subject ID, COVID-19 status, age in years and sex. Where HLA class I and class II types were available, the types were taken from metadata supplied by the sample provider, not from assay-based typing. Beyond this particular receptor, the publication reports: The quantity of clinical and demographic metadata differed by source and by participant and was supplied without curation.

Whole blood was collected in K2EDTA tubes by collaborating institutions according to the institutions' own protocols. For TCRbeta analysis, collaborator samples were shipped as frozen whole blood, as isolated PBMCs, or as DNA extracted from either sample type. The immunoSEQ Assay, a bias-controlled multiplex PCR, was used to amplify TCRbeta CDR3 regions from genomic DNA. In the source study's methods: Nucleated cell counts per sample were estimated from amplification of reference gene primers within the assay. To quantify the absolute abundance of each unique TCRbeta CDR3 rearrangement, sequence reads were collapsed and filtered. For each sample, productive Simpson clonality was calculated by taking the square root of Simpson's diversity index across productive rearrangements. Imported from immuneACCESS, the table was reduced by TCRdb to in-frame sequences with V and J called. These copies leave out some clones; in studies compared against another copy, an unresolved V gene accounts for under half, and the cause of the remainder is not known. The V and J calls and clone size come from that table; D and trimming were worked out from the DNA. The sample data list approximately 130,000 clones, and over 80% of these were observed just once. The ten largest account for 2% to 3% of the sample.

This clonotype was obtained from a man aged 50-59 years with active COVID-19. Sequencing input: peripheral blood.

At the DNA level, the sequence is TGTGCCACGTGGGGAGGGGATGGATATGGCTACACCTTC. This sequence encodes CATWGGDGYGYTF. The sequence is built from TRBV27 and TRBJ1-2, with a tentative D gene TRBD1 over 5 matching bases. CDR1 MNHEY and CDR2 SMNVEV are derived from the germline V gene (reference sequence). The CDR3 sequence holds 13 residues, the cysteine and phenylalanine included. Here the CDR3 DNA is all that survives: 39 bases in frame from base 1. V lost 10 bases and J lost 5 bases; the stretch between them is 17 bases long.